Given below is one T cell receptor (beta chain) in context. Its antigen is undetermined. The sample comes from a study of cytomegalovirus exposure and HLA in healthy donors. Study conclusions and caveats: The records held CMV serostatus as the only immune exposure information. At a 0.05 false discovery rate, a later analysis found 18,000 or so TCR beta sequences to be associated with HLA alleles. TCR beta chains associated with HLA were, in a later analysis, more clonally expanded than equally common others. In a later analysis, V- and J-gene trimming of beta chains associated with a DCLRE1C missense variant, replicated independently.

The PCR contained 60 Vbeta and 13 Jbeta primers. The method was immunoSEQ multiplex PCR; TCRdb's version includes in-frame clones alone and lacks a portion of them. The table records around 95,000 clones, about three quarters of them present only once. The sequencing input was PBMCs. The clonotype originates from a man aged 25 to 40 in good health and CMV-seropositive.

CDR3 nucleotide sequence: TGTGCCTGGGGACTGGTCGGTGAAAAACTGTTTTTT. Its translation: CAWGLVGEKLFF. The chain employs TRBV30 and TRBJ1-4; D call uncertain. V lost 5 bases and J 7 bases, leaving 11 bases between the germline ends. The CDR3 spans 12 residues. CDR1 is GTSNPN, CDR2 SVGIG, per germline (reference sequence). Together with reference TRBV30 and TRBJ1-4, the CDR3 gives the full variable domain: SQTIHQWPATLVQPVGSPLSLECTVEGTSNPNLYWYRQAAGRGLQLLFYSVGIGQISSEVPQNLSASRPQDRQFILSSKKLLLSDSGFYLCAWGLVGEKLFFGSGTQLSVL.